This T cell receptor (beta chain) comes out of a study of regulatory T cells in long-lasting Graves disease. Per the germline V gene, CDR1 is KGHSH and CDR2 is LQKENI. The CDR3 has 15 amino acids. This clonotype occurred a few times. A much larger clone differs by one base, so this may be a read error. This sample's time point: newly diagnosed GD, antithyroid drugs for less than 3 months. The TCR library used RNA extracted from PBMCs. HTBI primers from iRepertoire and Arm-PCR of CDR3 regions yielded the TCR beta libraries. In the authors' methods: Samples revealed approximately 67 TRBV and over twelve TRBJ segments. Each CDR3 protein gets one entry after TCRdb re-called the multiplex PCR reads with MiXCR. The V and J calls here are based on TCRdb, not the publication. This sample has about 450,000 distinct CDR3 sequences, with 14% found just once. This same sample was also taken into another study, of T cells in Graves' hyperthyroidism and ophthalmopathy.

The V and J genes are TRBV18 and TRBJ1-3, with D unresolved. The sequence derives from a woman aged 45-60 years with Graves disease. The specimen was peripheral blood mononuclear cells (PBMCs), collected at new diagnosis, from a patient treated with antithyroid drugs. The CDR3 region is CASSPAQSSGNTVYF. DNA for the CDR3: TGTGCCAGCTCACCAGCCCAGAGCTCTGGAAACACCGTATATTTT.